This TCR beta chain was identified in a study of PD-1 blockade in classical Hodgkin lymphoma. As regards this clone: Antigen specificity is unknown.

Sequencing used immunoSEQ multiplex PCR; TCRdb keeps in-frame clones, though not all of them. The table includes some 12,000 clones, roughly 80% detected once. Germline V CDR1 and CDR2: MGHRA, YSYEKL. The CDR3 totals 16 residues. With 1 base clipped from V and 0 bases from J, the junction kept 3 bases outside the gene matches. General study findings and limits: Complete responders possessed baseline diversity comparable to newly diagnosed patients. Relapsed/refractory patients reportedly had lower baseline diversity than newly diagnosed patients.

All trial patients relapsed after autologous stem cell transplantation. Each best response was a complete response, a partial response or progressive disease. Sequences were derived from peripheral blood mononuclear cells (PBMCs), sampled at baseline. The TCR sequence derives from a human donor with classical Hodgkin lymphoma. The chain recombines TRBV4-1 with TRBJ1-2; TRBD1 matches 9 bases. In nucleotides, the CDR3 is TGCGCCAGCAGCCAAGCCGGGACAGGGTCTAACTATGGCTACACCTTC. Its translation: CASSQAGTGSNYGYTF.